This TCR beta chain was identified during a study of T cell responses to AZD1222 COVID-19 vaccine. Study-wide context: Second doses that came at about 4 or about 12 weeks were put together.

The CDR3 is 14 amino acids. The V end lost 0 bases, the J end lost 7 bases, and 10 bases lay between the germline ends. Germline CDR1 and CDR2: LGHDT and YNNKEL (reference sequence). Assay used: immunoSEQ multiplex PCR; TCRdb lists only in-frame clones, some missing. In the table there are some 150,000 clones, roughly 90% of which are singletons. This TCR was sampled from an adult in good health. This chain links TRBV3-1 (or the pseudogene TRBV3-2) with TRBJ1-5; D ambiguous. The sequencing used peripheral blood, collected on day 0 of AZD1222 vaccination. The CDR3 region has the DNA TGTGCCAGCAGCCAAGATGTAGTCCCCCAGCCCCAGCATTTT. This gives the protein CASSQDVVPQPQHF.